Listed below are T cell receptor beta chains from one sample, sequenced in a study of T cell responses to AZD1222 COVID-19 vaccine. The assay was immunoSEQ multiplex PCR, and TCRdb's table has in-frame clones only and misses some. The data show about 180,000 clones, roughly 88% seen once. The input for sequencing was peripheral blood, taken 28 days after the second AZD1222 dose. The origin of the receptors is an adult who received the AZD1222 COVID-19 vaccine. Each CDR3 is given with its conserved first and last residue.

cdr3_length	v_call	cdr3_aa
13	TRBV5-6	CASSFDRGHEQYF
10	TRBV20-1	CSALRQGQFF
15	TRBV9	CASSVGDRENEKLFF
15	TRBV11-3	CASSLEATSTDTQYF
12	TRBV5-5	CASSSGTGEAFF
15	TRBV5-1	CASSQTTGLTYEQYF
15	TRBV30	CAWSDGPVRGNEQFF
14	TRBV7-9	CASNQQGGWEKLFF
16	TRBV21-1	CASSNKGRLRTDTQYF
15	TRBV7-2	CASSLDGQPDLGYTF
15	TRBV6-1	CASSDPPGRGTEAFF
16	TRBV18	CASSPPGTGGRNEQFF
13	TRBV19	CASGQGQGTEAFF
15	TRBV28	CASDDREGYNSPLHF
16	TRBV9	CASSAPGGGLAGEQFF
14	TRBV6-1	CASSERWDTYEQYF
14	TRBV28	CATEVLQGISEAFF
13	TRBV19	CASSWTAEETQYF
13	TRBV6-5	CASRRGRDTEAFF
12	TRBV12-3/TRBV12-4	CASLSGPSEQFF
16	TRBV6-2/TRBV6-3	CASSNLRTSGSYEQYF
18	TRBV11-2	CASSLDLPLAGGNNEQFF
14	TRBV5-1	CASSLDSYTGELFF
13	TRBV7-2	CASSGGPGTEAFF
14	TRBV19	CASTQLVQNSPLHF
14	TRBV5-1	CASSPQGRADTQYF